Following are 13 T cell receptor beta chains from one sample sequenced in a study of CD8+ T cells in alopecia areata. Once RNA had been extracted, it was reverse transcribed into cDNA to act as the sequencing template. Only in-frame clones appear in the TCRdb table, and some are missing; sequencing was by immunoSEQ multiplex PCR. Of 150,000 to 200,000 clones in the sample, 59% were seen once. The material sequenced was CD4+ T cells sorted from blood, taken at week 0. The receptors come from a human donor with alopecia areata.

In nucleotides, the CDR3 is TGCGCCAGCCGAACAGGGTCTTATGAGCAGTTCTTC. Translating it yields CASRTGSYEQFF. J is TRBJ2-1 and V is TRBV5-1; a weak D match, TRBD1 (6 bases). Germline CDR1 is SGHRS and CDR2 is YFSETQ. V dropped 7 bases and J dropped 8 bases, with 13 bases sitting between them. The CDR3 has 12 amino acids.

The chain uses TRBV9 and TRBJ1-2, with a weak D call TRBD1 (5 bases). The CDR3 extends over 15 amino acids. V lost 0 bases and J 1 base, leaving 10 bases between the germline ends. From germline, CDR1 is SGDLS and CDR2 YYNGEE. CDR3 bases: TGTGCCAGCAGCGTAGGTGGGGACTTTAACTATGGCTACACCTTC. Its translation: CASSVGGDFNYGYTF. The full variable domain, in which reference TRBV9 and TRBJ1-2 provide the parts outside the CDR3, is DSGVTQTPKHLITATGQRVTLRCSPRSGDLSVYWYQQSLDQGLQFLIQYYNGEERAKGNILERFSAQQFPDLHSELNLSSLELGDSALYFCASSVGGDFNYGYTFGSGTRLTVV.

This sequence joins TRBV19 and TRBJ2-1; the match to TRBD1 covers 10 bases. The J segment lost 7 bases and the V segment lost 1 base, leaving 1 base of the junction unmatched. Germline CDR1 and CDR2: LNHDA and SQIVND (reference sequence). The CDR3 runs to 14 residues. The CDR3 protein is CASSIGGQGNEQFF. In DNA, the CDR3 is TGTGCCAGTAGTATAGGGGGACAGGGGAATGAGCAGTTCTTC.

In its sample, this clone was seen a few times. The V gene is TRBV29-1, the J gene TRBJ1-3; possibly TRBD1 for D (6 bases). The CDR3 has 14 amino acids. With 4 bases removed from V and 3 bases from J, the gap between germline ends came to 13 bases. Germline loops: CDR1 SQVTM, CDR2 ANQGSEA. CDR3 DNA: TGCAGCGTTGTAGGCAGGGGAGGTGGAAACACCATATATTTT. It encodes CSVVGRGGGNTIYF.

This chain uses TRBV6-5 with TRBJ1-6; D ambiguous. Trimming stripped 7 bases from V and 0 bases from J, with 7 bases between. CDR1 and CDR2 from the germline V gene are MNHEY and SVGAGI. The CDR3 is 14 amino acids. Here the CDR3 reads CASKKSSYNSPLHF. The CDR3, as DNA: TGTGCCAGCAAGAAGAGCTCCTATAATTCACCCCTCCACTTT.

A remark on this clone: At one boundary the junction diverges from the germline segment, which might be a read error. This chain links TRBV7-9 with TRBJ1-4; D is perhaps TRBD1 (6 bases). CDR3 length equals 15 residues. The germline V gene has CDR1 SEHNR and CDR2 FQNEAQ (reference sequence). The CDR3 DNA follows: TGTGCCAGCAGATTAGGATGGCAGGGGAATGAAAAACTGTTTTTT. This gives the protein CASRLGWQGNEKLFF.

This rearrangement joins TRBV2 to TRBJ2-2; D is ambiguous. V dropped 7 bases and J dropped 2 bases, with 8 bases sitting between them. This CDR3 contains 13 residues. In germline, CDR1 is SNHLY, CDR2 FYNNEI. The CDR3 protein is CASNLDNTGELFF. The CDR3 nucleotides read TGTGCCAGCAACTTAGATAACACCGGGGAGCTGTTTTTT. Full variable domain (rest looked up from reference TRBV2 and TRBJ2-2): EPEVTQTPSHQVTQMGQEVILRCVPISNHLYFYWYRQILGQKVEFLVSFYNNEISEKSEIFDDQFSVERPDGSNFTLKIRSTKLEDSAMYFCASNLDNTGELFFGEGSRLTVL.

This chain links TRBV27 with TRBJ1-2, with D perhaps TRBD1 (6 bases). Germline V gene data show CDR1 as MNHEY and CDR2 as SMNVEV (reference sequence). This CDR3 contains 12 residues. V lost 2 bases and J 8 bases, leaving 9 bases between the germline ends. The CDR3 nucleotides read TGTGCCAGCAGTTTACAGGGGCAAGGCTACACCTTC. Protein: CASSLQGQGYTF.

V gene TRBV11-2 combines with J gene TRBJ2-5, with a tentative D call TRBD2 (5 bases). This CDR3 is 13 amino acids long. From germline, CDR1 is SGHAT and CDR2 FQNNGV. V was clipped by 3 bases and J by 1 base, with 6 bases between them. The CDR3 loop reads CASSFGVQETQYF. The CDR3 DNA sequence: TGTGCCAGCAGCTTCGGGGTCCAAGAGACCCAGTACTTC.

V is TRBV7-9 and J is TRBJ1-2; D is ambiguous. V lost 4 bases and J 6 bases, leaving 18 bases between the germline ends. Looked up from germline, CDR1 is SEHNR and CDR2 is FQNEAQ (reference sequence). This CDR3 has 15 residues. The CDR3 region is CASSSSSGPFNGYTF. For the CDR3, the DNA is TGTGCCAGCAGCTCCAGTAGTGGCCCCTTCAATGGCTACACCTTC.

The DNA for the CDR3 is TGTGCCAGTATAGGACAGGAAGATGGCTACACCTTC. Its translation is CASIGQEDGYTF. The chain has TRBV19 and TRBJ1-2; TRBD1 matches at 7 bases. Germline V gene data show CDR1 as LNHDA and CDR2 as SQIVND (reference sequence). The length of the CDR3 is 12 residues. V shed 7 bases and J 6 bases; nucleotides not matched to a gene: 5.

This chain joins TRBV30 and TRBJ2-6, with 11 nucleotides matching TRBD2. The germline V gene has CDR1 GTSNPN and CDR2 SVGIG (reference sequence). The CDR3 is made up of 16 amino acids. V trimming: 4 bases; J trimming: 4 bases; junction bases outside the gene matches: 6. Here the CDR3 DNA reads TGTGCCTGGATGCTAGCGGGGGGACCAGGGGCCAACGTCCTGACTTTC. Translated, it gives CAWMLAGGPGANVLTF.

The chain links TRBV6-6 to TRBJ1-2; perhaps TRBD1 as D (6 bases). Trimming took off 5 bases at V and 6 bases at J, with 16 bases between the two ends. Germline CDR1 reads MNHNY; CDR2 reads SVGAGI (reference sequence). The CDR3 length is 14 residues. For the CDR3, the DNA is TGTGCCAGCAGTATTCAGGGGCCGAGGAATGGCTACACCTTC. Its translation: CASSIQGPRNGYTF.